This is a list of T cell receptor beta chains from one sample in a study of T-cell reconstitution after alpha-beta-depleted transplantation in children. TCRdb reanalysed the PCR reads using MiXCR and keeps one entry per CDR3 protein. The sample lists around 130,000 distinct CDR3 sequences; roughly 9% were seen once. The sample consisted of PBMCs, mostly from graft donor cells, taken 180 days after TCRalphabeta/CD19-depleted stem cell transplant. The source is a girl less than two years old who had a stem cell transplant for combined immunodeficiency, so the T cells may come from the graft donor. Both conserved end residues are part of each CDR3. A D gene is named only where the DNA matches it firmly. The size entry is marked missing in some rows and otherwise reads once, few, many or a size class.

d_call,v_call,clone_size,j_call,cdr3_length,cdr3_nt,cdr3_aa
TRBD2,TRBV3-1,NA,TRBJ2-2,14,TGTGCCAGCAGCCAAGATAGCGGGACCGGGGAGCTGTTTTTT,CASSQDSGTGELFF
NA,TRBV7-9,NA,TRBJ1-1,15,TGTGCCAGCAGCTTAGTCCGGGGAATGAACACTGAAGCTTTCTTT,CASSLVRGMNTEAFF
TRBD2,TRBV6-1,NA,TRBJ2-3,13,TGTGCCAGCAGCCCCGGGGGGGCAGATACGCAGTATTTT,CASSPGGADTQYF
NA,TRBV19,NA,TRBJ2-1,16,TGTGCCAGTAGTATAGGGGACCTAGTAACTCCGGGTGAGCAGTTCTTC,CASSIGDLVTPGEQFF
NA,TRBV20-1,NA,TRBJ2-3,14,TGCAGTGCTAGAGATTACTTGCGCACAGATACGCAGTATTTT,CSARDYLRTDTQYF
TRBD1,TRBV6-1,NA,TRBJ1-1,14,TGTGCCAGTTGGAAGACAGGGGTGAACACTGAAGCTTTCTTT,CASWKTGVNTEAFF
NA,TRBV12-3/TRBV12-4,many,TRBJ2-7,12,TGTGCCAGCAGTCGACACTCCTACGAGCAGTACTTC,CASSRHSYEQYF
TRBD2,TRBV6-1,many,TRBJ2-3,14,TGTGCCAGCGGAATTAGCGGGGGGACAGATACGCAGTATTTT,CASGISGGTDTQYF
NA,TRBV5-1,many,TRBJ2-3,14,TGCGCCAGCAGCTTGACGAGGGACACAGATACGCAGTATTTT,CASSLTRDTDTQYF
TRBD2,TRBV5-1,many,TRBJ2-3,16,TGCGCCAGCAGCTTGGTGCTAGCGGGAGCTACAGATACGCAGTATTTT,CASSLVLAGATDTQYF
NA,TRBV6-5,few,TRBJ2-2,15,TGTGCCAGCAGTTACTCGTGGCAGAACACCGGGGAGCTGTTTTTT,CASSYSWQNTGELFF
NA,TRBV27,many,TRBJ2-7,13,TGTGCCAGCAGTCTGGGAGCTCCTTACGAGCAGTACTTC,CASSLGAPYEQYF
NA,TRBV4-3,few,TRBJ1-1,14,TGCGCCAGCAGCCGCCGTCGGGAGGGCACTGAAGCTTTCTTT,CASSRRREGTEAFF
NA,TRBV11-2,NA,TRBJ1-6,17,TGTGCCAGCAGCTGGGCAGGGCTGCCTCTCGGGAATTCACCCCTCCACTTT,CASSWAGLPLGNSPLHF
NA,TRBV5-1,few,TRBJ1-2,15,TGCGCCAGCAGCGCACCTACACAGGGAGGCTATGGCTACACCTTC,CASSAPTQGGYGYTF
TRBD1,TRBV20-1,few,TRBJ2-1,14,TGCAGTGCTGGGACAGGGGGAACCTACAATGAGCAGTTCTTC,CSAGTGGTYNEQFF
NA,TRBV5-1,few,TRBJ1-1,14,TGCGCCAGCAGCTTCTTACAGGGGAACACTGAAGCTTTCTTT,CASSFLQGNTEAFF
NA,TRBV4-1,NA,TRBJ2-2,14,TGCGCCAGCAGCCAATGGGGGCCGGGCGGGGAGCTGTTTTTT,CASSQWGPGGELFF
TRBD1,TRBV20-1,NA,TRBJ2-5,15,TGCAGTGCTAGAGATAGGGGACAGACCCAAGAGACCCAGTACTTC,CSARDRGQTQETQYF
TRBD2,TRBV28,NA,TRBJ2-7,15,TGTGCCAGCAGTCTCCATTCGGGAGGGAGGAACGAGCAGTACTTC,CASSLHSGGRNEQYF
TRBD2,TRBV11-2,few,TRBJ2-1,16,TGTGCCAGCAGCTTCCGTAGCGGGATCTCCTACAATGAGCAGTTCTTC,CASSFRSGISYNEQFF
TRBD1,TRBV11-1,few,TRBJ2-7,15,TGTGCCAGCAGCTTATTTAACAGGGGGTCCTACGAGCAGTACTTC,CASSLFNRGSYEQYF
NA,TRBV5-1,NA,TRBJ2-7,13,TGCGCCAGCAGCTTGACTTACTCCTACGAGCACTACTTC,CASSLTYSYEHYF
NA,TRBV3-1,many,TRBJ1-4,14,TGTGCCAGCAGCCAAGCTGGAGGAGAGGAAAAACTGTTTTTT,CASSQAGGEEKLFF
NA,TRBV20-1,few,TRBJ2-3,14,TGCAGTGCTAGAGGGGGGGCCCTCGGGGATACGCAGTATTTT,CSARGGALGDTQYF
NA,TRBV20-1,NA,TRBJ2-5,12,TGCAGTGCTAGAAAGGAGGGGGAGACCCAGTACTTC,CSARKEGETQYF
NA,TRBV12-3/TRBV12-4,NA,TRBJ1-3,12,TGTGCCAGCAGTTTATCCGGAAACACCATATATTTT,CASSLSGNTIYF
NA,TRBV5-1,many,TRBJ2-3,15,TGCGCCAGCAGCTTCTGGGCTCTTTGGACAGATACGCAGTATTTT,CASSFWALWTDTQYF
TRBD1,TRBV12-3/TRBV12-4,NA,TRBJ1-2,14,TGTGCCAGCAGTTTCTCGGACAGGGGCTATGGCTACACCTTC,CASSFSDRGYGYTF
NA,TRBV7-9,NA,TRBJ1-1,14,TGTGCCAGCAGTGATAGCGTTCTGGGAGCTGAAGCTTTCTTT,CASSDSVLGAEAFF
TRBD1,TRBV20-1,few,TRBJ2-2,13,TGCAGTGCTGGGGACAGATCCCTACCCGAGCTGTTTTTT,CSAGDRSLPELFF
TRBD2,TRBV29-1,many,TRBJ2-5,13,TGCAGCGTTGAAACGGGAGGGGTCAGGGCCCAGTACTTC,CSVETGGVRAQYF
TRBD2,TRBV5-1,many,TRBJ2-5,15,TGCGCCAGCAGCTTGGGGACTAGCGGGGTGGAGACCCAGTACTTC,CASSLGTSGVETQYF
NA,TRBV4-1,NA,TRBJ2-7,14,TGCGCCAGCAGCCAAAGGACGTTTTCCTACGAGCAGTACTTC,CASSQRTFSYEQYF
TRBD2,TRBV12-3/TRBV12-4,few,TRBJ2-3,17,TGTGCCAGCAGTTTATTGACTAGCGGGAGGATGGCAGATACGCAGTATTTT,CASSLLTSGRMADTQYF
NA,TRBV4-2,NA,TRBJ2-7,16,TGTGCCAGCAGCCCTGGGGCGACGTTTAGCTCCTACGAGCAGTACTTC,CASSPGATFSSYEQYF
TRBD1,TRBV18,many,TRBJ2-7,15,TGTGCCAGCTCACCATCCGGGACAGGGGGCTACGAGCAGTACTTC,CASSPSGTGGYEQYF
NA,TRBV9,few,TRBJ2-6,16,TGTGCCAGCAGCGTAGGTGGCCATCGAGGGGCCAACGTCCTGACTTTC,CASSVGGHRGANVLTF
NA,TRBV7-9,few,TRBJ2-1,14,TGTGCCAGCAGCTTAACCGGCAGCCACAATGAGCAGTTCTTC,CASSLTGSHNEQFF
NA,TRBV7-2,NA,TRBJ1-3,15,TGTGCCAGCAGCAGGGGCCTCAAAGTGGGAAACACCATATATTTT,CASSRGLKVGNTIYF
TRBD1,TRBV7-9,NA,TRBJ1-2,16,TGTGCCAGCAGCCTGGGACAGGTCGGCCCCCTCTATGGCTACACCTTC,CASSLGQVGPLYGYTF
NA,TRBV5-5,many,TRBJ2-5,13,TGTGCCAGCAGCTCCAGGGGCCAAGAGACCCAGTACTTC,CASSSRGQETQYF
NA,TRBV27,few,TRBJ1-6,13,TGTGCCAGCAGTTTTACCTACAGTTCACCCCTCCACTTT,CASSFTYSSPLHF